These 2 T cell receptor beta chains originate from one sample sequenced in a study of high-grade serous ovarian cancer treatment subgroups. Tumor samples were obtained before definitive surgery or chemotherapy. The protocol was immunoSEQ multiplex PCR, while the TCRdb copy is restricted to in-frame clones and leaves out a portion. In the table there are roughly 29,000 clones, around 84% of which are singletons. The sequencing sample was made of tumor tissue. These receptors were taken from a human donor with high-grade serous ovarian cancer.

This chain links TRBV4-1 with TRBJ2-5; D remains ambiguous. Germline V lookup: CDR1 MGHRA, CDR2 YSYEKL. Trimming removed 0 bases from V and 5 bases from J, with 4 bases in between. The CDR3 has 12 residues. This chain's CDR3 is CASSQEMETQYF. DNA of the CDR3: TGCGCCAGCAGCCAAGAAATGGAGACCCAGTACTTC.

The chain joins TRBV28 to TRBJ2-7; tentative D call: TRBD1 (6 bases). The CDR3 loop spans 13 amino acids. Per the germline V gene, CDR1 is MDHEN and CDR2 is SYDVKM. Deletions cut 3 bases from V and 2 bases from J, with 8 bases between. CDR3 DNA: TGTGCCAGCAGTTTCCCAGGGGCCTACGAGCAGTACTTC. Encoded protein: CASSFPGAYEQYF.